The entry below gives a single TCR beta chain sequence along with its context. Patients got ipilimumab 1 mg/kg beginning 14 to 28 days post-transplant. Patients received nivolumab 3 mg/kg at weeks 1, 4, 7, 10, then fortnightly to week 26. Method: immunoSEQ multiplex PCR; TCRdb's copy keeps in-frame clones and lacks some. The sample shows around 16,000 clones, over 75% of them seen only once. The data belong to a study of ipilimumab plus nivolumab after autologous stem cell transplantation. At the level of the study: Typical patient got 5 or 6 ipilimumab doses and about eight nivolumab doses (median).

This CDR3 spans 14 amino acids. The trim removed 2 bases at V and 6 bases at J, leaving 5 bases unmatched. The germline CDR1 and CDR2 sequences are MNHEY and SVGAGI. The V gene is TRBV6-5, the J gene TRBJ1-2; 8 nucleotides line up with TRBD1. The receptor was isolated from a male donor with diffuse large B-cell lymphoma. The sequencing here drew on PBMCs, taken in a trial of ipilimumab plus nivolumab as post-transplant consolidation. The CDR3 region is CASSYPGGGHGYTF. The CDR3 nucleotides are TGTGCCAGCAGTTACCCAGGGGGCGGCCATGGCTACACCTTC.